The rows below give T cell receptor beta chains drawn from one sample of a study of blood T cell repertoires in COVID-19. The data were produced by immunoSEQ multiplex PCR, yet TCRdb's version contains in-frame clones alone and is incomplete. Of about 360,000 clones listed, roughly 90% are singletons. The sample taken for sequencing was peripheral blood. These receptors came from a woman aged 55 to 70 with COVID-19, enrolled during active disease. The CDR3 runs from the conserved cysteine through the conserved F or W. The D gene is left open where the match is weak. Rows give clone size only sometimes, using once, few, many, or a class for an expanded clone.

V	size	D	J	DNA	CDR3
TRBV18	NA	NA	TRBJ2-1	TGTGCCAGCTCACCGCAAGAGGAATACAATGAGCAGTTCTTC	CASSPQEEYNEQFF
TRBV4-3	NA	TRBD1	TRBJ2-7	TGCGCCAGCAGCCAAGACTTAGGGGGCCCCAGTTACGAGCAGTACTTC	CASSQDLGGPSYEQYF
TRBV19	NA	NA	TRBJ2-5	TGTGCCAGTAGTATACCGGGAAGGCAAGAGACCCAGTACTTC	CASSIPGRQETQYF
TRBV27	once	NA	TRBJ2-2	TGTGCCAGCAGTTTCGAAGCAAACACCGGGGAGCTGTTTTTT	CASSFEANTGELFF
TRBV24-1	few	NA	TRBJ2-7	TGTGCCACCAGTGTTAAGAGCTCCTACGAGCAGTACTTC	CATSVKSSYEQYF
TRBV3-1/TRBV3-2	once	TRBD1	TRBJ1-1	TGTGCCAGCAGCGCCCACAGGGGGACGGCTTTCTTT	CASSAHRGTAFF
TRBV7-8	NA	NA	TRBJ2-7	TGTGCCAGCAGCTTCGCCAGGGCCGACGAGCAGTACTTC	CASSFARADEQYF
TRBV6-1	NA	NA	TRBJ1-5	TGTGCCAGCAGTGTACAACCCGGCAGGGAAGGCCAGCCCCAGCATTTT	CASSVQPGREGQPQHF
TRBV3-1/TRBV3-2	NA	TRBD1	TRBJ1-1	TGTGCCAGCAGCCCGAGGACAGGGGGCGTCGACACTGAAGCTTTCTTT	CASSPRTGGVDTEAFF
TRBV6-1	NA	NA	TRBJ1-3	TGTGCCAGCAGTGCACACAGTAAGGACAGCTCTGGAAACACCATATATTTT	CASSAHSKDSSGNTIYF
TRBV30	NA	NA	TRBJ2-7	TGTGCCTGGGGTTTAGTCGGCGAGCAGTACTTC	CAWGLVGEQYF
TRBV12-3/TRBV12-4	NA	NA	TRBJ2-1	TGTGCCAGCAGTTTCACGGACAATGAGCAGTTCTTC	CASSFTDNEQFF
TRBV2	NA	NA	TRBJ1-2	TGTGCCAGCAGCGAGCAGGTATATGGCTACACCTTC	CASSEQVYGYTF
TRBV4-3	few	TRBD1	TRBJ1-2	TGCGCCAGCAGCCCCGGGACAGGGAGAAGGTATGGCTACACCTTC	CASSPGTGRRYGYTF
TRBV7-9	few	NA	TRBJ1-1	TGTGCCAGCAGCTTCGGGACTGGCTCCACTGAAGCTTTCTTT	CASSFGTGSTEAFF
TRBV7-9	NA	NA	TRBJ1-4	TGTGCCAGCAGCTTCCTGACAGATGGCAATGAAAAACTGTTTTTT	CASSFLTDGNEKLFF